One and the same sample provided the 32 T cell receptor beta chains below, sequenced in a study of cytomegalovirus exposure and HLA in healthy donors. Use of 60 Vbeta and 13 Jbeta primers characterized the PCR. The method was immunoSEQ multiplex PCR; TCRdb's version includes in-frame clones alone and lacks a portion of them. The sample has more than 100,000 clones, about two thirds seen once. Source material: PBMCs. The receptors here all came from a man aged 50 to 60 in good health and CMV-seropositive.

The chain recombines TRBV11-3 with TRBJ2-3; D is uncertain. The CDR3 is 12 residues long. The germline CDR1 and CDR2 sequences are SGHNT and YENEEA. The V end lost 3 bases, the J end lost 4 bases, and 5 bases lay between the germline ends. The CDR3 protein is CASSFLADTQYF. CDR3 DNA sequence: TGTGCCAGCAGCTTCCTCGCAGATACGCAGTATTTT.

The V call is TRBV7-2, the J call TRBJ2-7; D gene unclear. CDR1 and CDR2 from the germline V gene are SGHTA and FQGNSA. CDR3 length: 16 amino acids. Trimming took off 2 bases at V and 2 bases at J, with 16 bases between the two ends. In DNA, the CDR3 is TGTGCCAGCAGCTTAAATCCCCCCAGCAGGCCCTACGAGCAGTACTTC. As protein: CASSLNPPSRPYEQYF. Filled out from reference TRBV7-2 and TRBJ2-7, the complete variable domain reads GAGVSQSPSNKVTEKGKDVELRCDPISGHTALYWYRQSLGQGLEFLIYFQGNSAPDKSGLPSDRFSAERTGGSVSTLTIQRTQQEDSAVYLCASSLNPPSRPYEQYFGPGTRLTVT.

This clone was found once. The rearrangement links TRBV5-8 to TRBJ1-1; D is undetermined. From germline, CDR1 is SGHTS and CDR2 YDEGEE. The CDR3 loop spans 14 amino acids. V was cut by 7 bases and J by 2 bases, with 15 bases left in between. The CDR3 spells CASLLTGRNTEAFF. DNA of the CDR3: TGTGCCAGCCTCCTCACGGGGAGAAACACTGAAGCTTTCTTT.

The chain has TRBV10-1 and TRBJ1-1, with TRBD1 matching 7 bases. The germline V gene has CDR1 WNHNN and CDR2 SYGVQD (reference sequence). V shed 3 bases and J 8 bases; nucleotides not matched to a gene: 12. The CDR3 is made up of 15 amino acids. CDR3: CASSEGTAAYKEAFF. The DNA for the CDR3 is TGCGCCAGCAGTGAAGGGACAGCGGCGTATAAAGAAGCTTTCTTT.

The chain has TRBV27 and TRBJ1-1, with D possibly being TRBD1 (5 bases). Germline assignment: CDR1 MNHEY and CDR2 SMNVEV (reference sequence). V lost 4 bases and J lost 2, with 11 bases in between. The CDR3 loop spans 14 amino acids. The CDR3 DNA sequence: TGTGCCAGCAGTTCTTTAGGGGATAACACTGAAGCTTTCTTT. Translated, it gives CASSSLGDNTEAFF.

The chain recombines TRBV21-1 with TRBJ1-5; TRBD1 is the table's D call, not checked against the DNA. TRBV21-1 is flagged as a pseudogene. The length of the CDR3 is 13 residues. The CDR3 protein is CASKTGGNQPQHF. CDR3 coding DNA: TGTGCCAGCAAAACAGGGGGGAATCAGCCCCAGCATTTT.

V is TRBV18 and J is TRBJ1-5; the D is unclear. The CDR3 sequence is 13 residues long. Germline V gene sequence: CDR1 KGHSH, CDR2 LQKENI. Between the trimmed V and J ends, which lost 7 bases and 0 bases, there was a span of 7 bases. In DNA form, the CDR3 reads TGTGCCAGCTTTAGCTCTAGCAATCAGCCCCAGCATTTT. Amino acids: CASFSSSNQPQHF.

The V gene is TRBV2, the J gene TRBJ2-5; TRBD1 matches at 7 bases. TRBJ2-7 explains the end of the DNA better; the J call may be wrong. The CDR3 extends over 14 amino acids. Germline-derived CDR1 and CDR2 are SNHLY and FYNNEI. CDR3 DNA: TGTGCCAGCGGCAAGTCGACAGGGACCTACGAGCAGTACTTC. This codes for CASGKSTGTYEQYF.

V usage is TRBV4-1 and J usage is TRBJ1-1; D remains ambiguous. This CDR3 has 15 residues. Germline CDR1 is MGHRA and CDR2 is YSYEKL. V lost 1 base to trimming and J lost 1 base, with 10 bases between them. The CDR3 region has the DNA TGCGCCAGCAGCCAAGTTCTCACCGGGAACACTGAAGCTTTCTTT. It translates to CASSQVLTGNTEAFF.

The rearrangement joins TRBV10-3 to TRBJ2-5, with 9 bases matching TRBD2. The assigned J gene may be wrong: the sequence end matches TRBJ2-7 better. The germline gives CDR1 ENHRY, CDR2 SYGVKD. The CDR3 contains 14 residues. CDR3 coding DNA: TGTGCCACCCGAGACTTAGCGGGAGCGTACGAGCAGTACTTC. As protein: CATRDLAGAYEQYF.

This chain uses TRBV6-1 with TRBJ2-3; TRBD2 matches 11 bases. The CDR3 sequence is 14 residues long. Looked up from germline, CDR1 is MNHNS and CDR2 is SASEGT. With V trimmed by 7 bases and J by 6 bases, 6 bases remained unmatched. The CDR3 coding sequence is TGTGCCAGCAATAGCGGGGGGGCTGCGGATACGCAGTATTTT. Translated, it gives CASNSGGAADTQYF.

This clone appeared a single time. The chain is built from TRBV7-2 and TRBJ1-4; D gene unclear. V was pared by 5 bases and J by 8 bases, with 15 bases between. This CDR3 spans 14 amino acids. The germline V gene has CDR1 SGHTA and CDR2 FQGNSA. The CDR3 sequence is CASSPRAGGEKLFF. CDR3 bases: TGTGCCAGCAGCCCCCGGGCCGGAGGCGAAAAACTGTTTTTT. Full variable domain (rest looked up from reference TRBV7-2 and TRBJ1-4): GAGVSQSPSNKVTEKGKDVELRCDPISGHTALYWYRQSLGQGLEFLIYFQGNSAPDKSGLPSDRFSAERTGGSVSTLTIQRTQQEDSAVYLCASSPRAGGEKLFFGSGTQLSVL.

The chain combines TRBV7-2 with TRBJ1-5; D is possibly TRBD1 (5 bases). Germline CDR1 is SGHTA and CDR2 is FQGNSA. V gave up 2 bases and J gave up 2 bases, with 13 bases separating them. CDR3 length: 16 residues. The DNA for the CDR3 is TGTGCCAGCAGCTTACACACACAGGCCGGCAATCAGCCCCAGCATTTT. This sequence encodes CASSLHTQAGNQPQHF.

This rearrangement joins TRBV15 to TRBJ2-6; perhaps TRBD2 as D (7 bases). V was clipped by 1 base and J by 0 bases, with 13 bases between them. Looked up from germline, CDR1 is LNHNV and CDR2 is YYDKDF (reference sequence). The CDR3 has 18 residues. CDR3 amino acids: CATSRVRGGYSGANVLTF. As DNA, the CDR3 is TGTGCCACCAGCAGAGTTAGGGGGGGTTACTCTGGGGCCAACGTCCTGACTTTC.

The J gene is TRBJ2-1, the V gene TRBV7-6, with TRBD1 matching 7 bases. Germline CDR1 reads SGHVS; CDR2 reads FNYEAQ. The V gene end was trimmed by 5 bases and the J gene end by 4 bases; junction bases not matched to a gene: 5. The CDR3 is 14 amino acids. CDR3 residues: CASSPRTGYNEQFF. CDR3 DNA: TGTGCCAGCAGCCCTCGGACAGGATACAATGAGCAGTTCTTC.

V usage is TRBV14 and J usage is TRBJ1-2; TRBD1 agrees at 8 bases. Unmatched junction bases numbered 8, after V lost 0 bases and J lost 8 bases. The CDR3 extends over 15 amino acids. CDR1 SGHDN and CDR2 FVKESK come from the germline V gene. The CDR3 DNA reads TGTGCCAGCAGCCAAGACGCTCTCAGGGGGCAAGGCTACACCTTC. Translated: CASSQDALRGQGYTF.

This clone occurred many times. The chain links TRBV4-3 to TRBJ2-6; D gene unclear. CDR3 size: 15 residues. V lost 0 bases and J 0 bases, leaving 3 bases between the germline ends. The germline V gene encodes CDR1 LGHNA and CDR2 YSLEER. The CDR3 loop is CASSQDISGANVLTF. The CDR3 bases are TGCGCCAGCAGCCAAGATATCTCTGGGGCCAACGTCCTGACTTTC.

V is TRBV28 and J is TRBJ2-7; tentative D call: TRBD1 (6 bases). The germline V gene encodes CDR1 MDHEN and CDR2 SYDVKM. Between the trimmed V and J ends, which lost 2 bases and 3 bases, there was a span of 8 bases. This CDR3 region has 13 residues. The CDR3 DNA reads as TGTGCCAGCAGTTTAACGGGACACTACGAGCAGTACTTC. This gives the protein CASSLTGHYEQYF.

The genes are TRBV19 and TRBJ2-5, with a possible D match to TRBD1 (5 bases). Germline CDR1 and CDR2: LNHDA and SQIVND (reference sequence). This CDR3 comprises 13 residues. The V end lost 5 bases, the J end lost 2 bases, and 9 bases lay between the germline ends. CDR3 amino acids: CASSPQVQETQYF. In DNA, the CDR3 is TGTGCCAGTAGTCCACAGGTTCAAGAGACCCAGTACTTC.

The V and J genes are TRBV6-5 and TRBJ1-2; TRBD1 matches at 8 bases. J was trimmed by 3 bases and V by 5 bases; bases with no gene match: 5. The length of the CDR3 is 14 residues. Germline V gives CDR1 MNHEY, CDR2 SVGAGI. The CDR3 DNA reads as TGTGCCAGCAGTAGGGACAGGAACCACTATGGCTACACCTTC. This sequence encodes CASSRDRNHYGYTF.

The V and J genes are TRBV11-2 and TRBJ2-7, with 10 bases matching TRBD1. Germline lookup yields CDR1 SGHAT and CDR2 FQNNGV. V shed 5 bases, J shed 5 bases, and the junction held 12 bases outside the gene matches. CDR3 length equals 16 residues. This CDR3 reads CASSLPHGTGVDEQYF. Here the CDR3 DNA reads TGTGCCAGCAGCCTACCCCACGGGACAGGGGTCGACGAGCAGTACTTC.

A note on this clone: One junction end does not reproduce the germline sequence, and a read error may be involved. The chain employs TRBV10-3 and TRBJ1-2; 8 bases are a match to TRBD1. CDR3 length: 14 residues. Germline V lookup: CDR1 ENHRY, CDR2 SYGVKD. As DNA, the CDR3 is TGTGCCATCAGTGAGTCGACAGGGGAGGCCAATTGCGCCTTC. Its protein is CAISESTGEANCAF.

The rearrangement joins TRBV16 to TRBJ2-3; possible D gene TRBD2, 5 bases. There are 16 residues in the CDR3. The germline V gene encodes CDR1 KGHSY and CDR2 FQNENV. The germline V and J ends were trimmed by 3 bases and 1 base, with 14 bases remaining between them. The CDR3 sequence: CASSHRGSLRTDTQYF. CDR3 sequence (DNA): TGTGCCAGCAGCCACCGCGGGTCTCTCCGCACAGATACGCAGTATTTT.

This clone has only a few counts. The chain links TRBV10-3 to TRBJ1-3, with D possibly matching TRBD1 (6 bases). Trimming took off 6 bases at V and 0 bases at J, with 12 bases between the two ends. This CDR3 comprises 15 residues. Germline CDR1 and CDR2: ENHRY and SYGVKD. Written as DNA, the CDR3 is TGTGCCATCAGGGGGGCCCTAAGCTCTGGAAACACCATATATTTT. Its translation: CAIRGALSSGNTIYF.

The V gene is TRBV19, the J gene TRBJ2-7, with 11 bases aligning to TRBD2. Germline V lookup: CDR1 LNHDA, CDR2 SQIVND (reference sequence). V dropped 6 bases and J dropped 3; count of bases not matched to a gene: 7. The CDR3 is 15 residues long. CDR3 region: CASSTPGTSGYEQYF. CDR3 DNA sequence: TGTGCCAGTAGCACACCCGGGACTAGCGGCTACGAGCAGTACTTC.

V and J are TRBV9 and TRBJ2-2; TRBD2 aligns across 7 bases. The CDR3 is made up of 15 amino acids. From germline, CDR1 is SGDLS and CDR2 YYNGEE. V trimming: 4 bases; J trimming: 6 bases; junction bases outside the gene matches: 9. The CDR3 sequence: CASSLDLAAPGELFF. The CDR3 DNA sequence: TGTGCCAGCAGCCTAGATCTAGCGGCCCCCGGGGAGCTGTTTTTT. Using reference TRBV9 and TRBJ2-2 for the parts outside the CDR3, the full variable domain is DSGVTQTPKHLITATGQRVTLRCSPRSGDLSVYWYQQSLDQGLQFLIQYYNGEERAKGNILERFSAQQFPDLHSELNLSSLELGDSALYFCASSLDLAAPGELFFGEGSRLTVL.

This chain joins TRBV6-5 and TRBJ1-2; TRBD1 is a possible D gene (6 bases). Germline loops: CDR1 MNHEY, CDR2 SVGAGI. Trimming took 7 bases from V and 8 from J, leaving 23 bases between them. The CDR3 covers 15 residues. The CDR3: CASTGTPPPPGGYTF. The CDR3, as DNA: TGTGCCAGCACCGGGACACCGCCGCCACCGGGAGGCTACACCTTC.

V and J are TRBV19 and TRBJ1-2, with D uncertain. Germline CDR1 is LNHDA and CDR2 is SQIVND (reference sequence). The CDR3 contains 12 residues. V lost 8 bases to trimming and J lost 1 base, with 8 bases between them. The CDR3 nucleotides read TGTGCCAGTGATTCAGTTAACTATGGCTACACCTTC. It specifies CASDSVNYGYTF.

The rearrangement uses TRBV10-1 and TRBJ2-1, with 8 bases fitting TRBD2. Trimming cost V 10 bases and J 9 bases; bases outside gene matches: 8. Looked up from germline, CDR1 is WNHNN and CDR2 is SYGVQD (reference sequence). CDR3 length: 12 amino acids. CDR3: CATGLGKGEQFF. The CDR3 bases are TGCGCCACGGGACTAGGGAAGGGTGAGCAGTTCTTC.

The chain recombines TRBV6-6 with TRBJ2-1; TRBD2 aligns across 11 bases. V dropped 6 bases and J dropped 5; count of bases not matched to a gene: 3. From germline, CDR1 is MNHNY and CDR2 SVGAGI (reference sequence). CDR3 length equals 14 residues. CDR3 coding DNA: TGTGCCAGCAGGTCGGGACTAGCGGACAATGAGCAGTTCTTC. It specifies CASRSGLADNEQFF.

This clone occurred a few times. This rearrangement joins TRBV5-1 to TRBJ1-1, with 8 bases fitting TRBD1. Germline V lookup: CDR1 SGHRS, CDR2 YFSETQ. V lost 1 base to trimming and J lost 12 bases; unmatched junction nucleotides: 14. There are 15 residues in the CDR3. This chain's CDR3 is CASSLPRDRGEAPFF. CDR3 DNA: TGCGCCAGCAGCTTGCCCCGCGACAGGGGTGAGGCCCCTTTCTTT.

The chain has TRBV7-2 and TRBJ1-5; a weak D match, TRBD1 (6 bases). V was cut by 1 base and J by 4 bases, with 17 bases left in between. CDR1 and CDR2 (germline): SGHTA, FQGNSA. The CDR3 has 17 residues. The CDR3 sequence is CASSLVGGRHSNQPQHF. The DNA for the CDR3 is TGTGCCAGCAGCTTAGTGGGGGGGCGGCATAGTAATCAGCCCCAGCATTTT.